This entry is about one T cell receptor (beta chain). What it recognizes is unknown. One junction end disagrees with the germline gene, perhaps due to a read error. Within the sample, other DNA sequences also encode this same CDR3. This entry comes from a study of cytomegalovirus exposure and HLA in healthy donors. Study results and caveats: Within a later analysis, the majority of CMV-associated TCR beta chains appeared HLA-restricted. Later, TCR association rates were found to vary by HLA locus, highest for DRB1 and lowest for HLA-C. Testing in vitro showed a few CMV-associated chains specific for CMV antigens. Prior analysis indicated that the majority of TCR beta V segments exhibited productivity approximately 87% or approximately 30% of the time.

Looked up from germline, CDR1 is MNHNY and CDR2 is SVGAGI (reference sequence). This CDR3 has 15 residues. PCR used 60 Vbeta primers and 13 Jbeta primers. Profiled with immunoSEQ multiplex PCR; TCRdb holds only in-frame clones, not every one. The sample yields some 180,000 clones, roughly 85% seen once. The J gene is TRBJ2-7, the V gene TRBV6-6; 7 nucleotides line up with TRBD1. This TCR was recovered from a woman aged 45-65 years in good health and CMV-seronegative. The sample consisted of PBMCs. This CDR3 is CASSLEDRATWEQYF. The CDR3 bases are TGTGCCAGCAGCTTAGAAGACAGGGCTACGTGGGAGCAGTACTTT.